This TCR beta chain originates from a study of blood T cells in healthy people across ages. A second PCR of 7 to 11 cycles used a sample-barcoded 5' primer and a J-beta primer mix. TCRdb analysed the 5' RACE reads with MiXCR anew, one entry per CDR3 protein. The sample records more than 900,000 distinct CDR3 sequences, almost 25% being singletons. Study observations and caveats: Shifts in expanded clonotypes may have been confounded by donor CMV status, which was unknown. Roughly linear declines in TCR beta diversity per million T cells occurred with age.

The CDR3 has 12 amino acids. V was clipped by 4 bases and J by 2 bases, with 7 bases between them. Germline lookup yields CDR1 SGHRS and CDR2 YFSETQ. Only a few counts were recorded for this clonotype. Its target is not known. The same specimen was also included in a second study, on T cells of mothers and their children. From that study: Five to seven children and their three healthy Caucasian mothers were the donors. All extracted RNA went into cDNA synthesis, about 1.4 ug per 15 ul.

The chain carries TRBV5-1 and TRBJ2-7; D is unresolved. Sequencing was carried out using blood. This sequence was found in a girl aged 2 to 10 in good health. The CDR3 loop reads CASSRNTYEQYF. DNA for the CDR3: TGCGCCAGCAGCCGAAACACCTACGAGCAGTACTTC. The full variable domain, rest sourced from reference TRBV5-1 and TRBJ2-7, is KAGVTQTPRYLIKTRGQQVTLSCSPISGHRSVSWYQQTPGQGLQFLFEYFSETQRNKGNFPGRFSGRQFSNSRSEMNVSTLELGDSALYLCASSRNTYEQYFGPGTRLTVT.